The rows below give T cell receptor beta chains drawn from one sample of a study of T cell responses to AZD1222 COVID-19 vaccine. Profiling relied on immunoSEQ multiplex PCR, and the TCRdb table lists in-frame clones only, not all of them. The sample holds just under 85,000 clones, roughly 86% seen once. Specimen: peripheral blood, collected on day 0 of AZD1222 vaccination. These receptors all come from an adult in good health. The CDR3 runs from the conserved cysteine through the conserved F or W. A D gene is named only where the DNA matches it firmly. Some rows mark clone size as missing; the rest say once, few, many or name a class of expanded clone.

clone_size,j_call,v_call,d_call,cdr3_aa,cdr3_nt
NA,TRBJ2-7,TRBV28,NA,CASSFRYEQYF,TGTGCCAGCAGTTTTCGCTACGAGCAGTACTTC
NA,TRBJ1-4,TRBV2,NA,CASSTDTNEKLFF,TGTGCCAGCAGTACAGACACTAATGAAAAACTGTTTTTT
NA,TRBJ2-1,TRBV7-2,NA,CASSLEWEANEQFF,TGTGCCAGCAGCTTAGAGTGGGAAGCCAATGAGCAGTTCTTC
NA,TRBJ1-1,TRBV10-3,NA,CAISELGPRNTEAFF,TGTGCCATCAGTGAGCTGGGACCGCGGAACACTGAAGCTTTCTTT
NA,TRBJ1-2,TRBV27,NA,CASRNRDVNYGYTF,TGTGCCAGCAGGAACAGGGACGTGAACTATGGCTACACCTTC
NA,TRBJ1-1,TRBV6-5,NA,CASSYSTVNTEAFF,TGTGCCAGCAGTTACTCGACAGTGAACACTGAAGCTTTCTTT
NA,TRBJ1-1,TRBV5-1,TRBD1,CASSLLDRGGSEAFF,TGCGCCAGCAGCTTGCTGGACAGGGGGGGCTCTGAAGCTTTCTTT
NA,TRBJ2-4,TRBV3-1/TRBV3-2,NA,CASSQRGSAAKNIQYF,TGTGCCAGCAGCCAAAGGGGGAGTGCCGCCAAAAACATTCAGTACTTC
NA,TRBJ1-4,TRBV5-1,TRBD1,CASSHADRGMSEKLFF,TGCGCCAGCAGCCACGCGGACAGGGGGATGAGTGAAAAACTGTTTTTT
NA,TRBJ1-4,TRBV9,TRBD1,CASSPGQGGNEKLFF,TGTGCCAGCAGCCCGGGACAGGGTGGTAATGAAAAACTGTTTTTT
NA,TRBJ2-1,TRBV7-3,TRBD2,CASSPRGSLLNEQFF,TGTGCCAGCAGCCCGCGGGGGTCCCTCCTCAATGAGCAGTTCTTC
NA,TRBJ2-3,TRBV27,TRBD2,CASSKKKGLAGVIDTQYF,TGTGCCAGCAGTAAGAAAAAGGGGCTAGCGGGAGTTATAGATACGCAGTATTTT
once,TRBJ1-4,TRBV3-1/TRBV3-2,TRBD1,CASSLGTGGYEKLFF,TGTGCCAGCAGCCTTGGGACAGGGGGCTATGAAAAACTGTTTTTT
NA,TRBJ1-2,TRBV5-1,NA,CASSSSGAQLNYGYTF,TGCGCCAGCAGCTCCTCCGGGGCACAACTTAACTATGGCTACACCTTC
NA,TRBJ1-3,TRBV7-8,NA,CASSLDVRPSSGNTIYF,TGTGCCAGCAGCTTAGACGTCAGACCCAGCTCTGGAAACACCATATATTTT
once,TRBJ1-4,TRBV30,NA,CAWSPLAGWDEKLFF,TGTGCCTGGAGTCCGCTTGCGGGCTGGGACGAAAAACTGTTTTTT
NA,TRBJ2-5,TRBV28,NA,CASSREGARETQYF,TGTGCCAGCAGCCGGGAGGGGGCGAGGGAGACCCAGTACTTC
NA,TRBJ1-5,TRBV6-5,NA,CASTLAAGGNQPQHF,TGTGCCAGCACCTTAGCGGCAGGGGGCAATCAGCCCCAGCATTTT